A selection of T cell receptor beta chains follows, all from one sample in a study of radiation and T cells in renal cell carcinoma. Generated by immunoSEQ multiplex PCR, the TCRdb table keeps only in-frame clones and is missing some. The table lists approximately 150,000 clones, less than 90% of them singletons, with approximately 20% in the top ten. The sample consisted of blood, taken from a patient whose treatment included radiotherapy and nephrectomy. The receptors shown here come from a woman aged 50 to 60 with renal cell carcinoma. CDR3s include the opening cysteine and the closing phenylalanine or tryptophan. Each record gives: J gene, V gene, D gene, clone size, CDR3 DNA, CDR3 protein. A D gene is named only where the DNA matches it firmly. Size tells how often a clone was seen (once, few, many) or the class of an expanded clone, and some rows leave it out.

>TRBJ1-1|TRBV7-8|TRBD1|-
TGTGCCAGCAGCCCAGAAACGGGGCAGGGGGTTCGCACTGAAGCTTTCTTT
CASSPETGQGVRTEAFF
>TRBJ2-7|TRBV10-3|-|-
TGTGCCATCCATGGGGGGACCCGAACTGACGAGCAGTACTTC
CAIHGGTRTDEQYF
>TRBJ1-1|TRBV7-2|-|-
TGTGCCAGCAGCTTAGGACCGTCTAAGGGGGGGACTGAAGCTTTCTTT
CASSLGPSKGGTEAFF
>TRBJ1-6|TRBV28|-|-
TGTGCCAGCAGCCTAACTGGGGGAGGTGGTAATTCACCCCTCCACTTT
CASSLTGGGGNSPLHF
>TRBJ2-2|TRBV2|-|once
TGTGCCAGCAATCACAGGTCCACCGGGGAGCTGTTTTTT
CASNHRSTGELFF
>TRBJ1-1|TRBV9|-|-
TGTGCCAGCAGCGTAGCCCCCGGGGCAAAGGGGCTGACTGAAGCTTTCTTT
CASSVAPGAKGLTEAFF
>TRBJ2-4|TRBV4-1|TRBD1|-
TGCGCCAGCAGCCAATTACACAGGGGAATGGCCAAAAACATTCAGTACTTC
CASSQLHRGMAKNIQYF
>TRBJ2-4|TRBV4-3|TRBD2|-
TGCGCCAGCAGCCAAGAAGGGAGGGAGGGCCTGGGAGCCAAAAACATTCAGTACTTC
CASSQEGREGLGAKNIQYF
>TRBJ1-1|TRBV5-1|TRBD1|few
TGCGCCAGCAGCATGATGGGACAGGGGAACGCTGAAGCTTTCTTT
CASSMMGQGNAEAFF
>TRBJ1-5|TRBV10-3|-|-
TGTGCCATCAGTGAGTCAAGAGGAGGCGGCAATCAGCCCCAGCATTTT
CAISESRGGGNQPQHF
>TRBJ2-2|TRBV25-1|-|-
TGTGCCAGCAGTGGGAGGCAGGACCAAACCGGGGAGCTGTTTTTT
CASSGRQDQTGELFF
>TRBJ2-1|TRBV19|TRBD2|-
TGTGCCAGTAGCCCGCGGGAGGCCCATGAGCAGTTCTTC
CASSPREAHEQFF
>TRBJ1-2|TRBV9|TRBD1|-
TGTGCCAGCAGCGTAGATAGGGGGCTGGGTGGCTACACCTTC
CASSVDRGLGGYTF
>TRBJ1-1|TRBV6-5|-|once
TGTGCCAGCAGTTACACCTGGAACACTGAAGCTTTCTTT
CASSYTWNTEAFF
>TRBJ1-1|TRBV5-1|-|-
TGCGCCAGCACGGCAGGGGCAAGGAACACTGAAGCTTTCTTT
CASTAGARNTEAFF
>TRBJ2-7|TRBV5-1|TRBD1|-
TGCGCCAGCAGCTTGGTGAGACAGGGAGTCTACGAGCAGTACTTC
CASSLVRQGVYEQYF
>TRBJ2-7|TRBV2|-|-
TGTGCCAGCACTGGCAGTGTCTTGGGCGAGCAGTACTTC
CASTGSVLGEQYF
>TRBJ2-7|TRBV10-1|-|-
TGCGCCAGCAGTCCCTCAAGGAGGGACCACGAGCAGTACTTC
CASSPSRRDHEQYF
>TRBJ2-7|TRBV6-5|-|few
TGTGCCAGCAGTCCATCTGGACTGATATACGAGCAGTACTTC
CASSPSGLIYEQYF
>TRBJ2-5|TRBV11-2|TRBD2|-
TGTGCCAGCAGCTTCCCGACTAGCGGGCAAGAGACCCAGTACTTC
CASSFPTSGQETQYF
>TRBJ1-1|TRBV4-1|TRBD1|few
TGCGCCAGCAGCCAAGACTGGGACAGCACTGAAGCTTTCTTT
CASSQDWDSTEAFF
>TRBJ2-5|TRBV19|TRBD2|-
TGTGCCAGTAGTAGGACTCGGACTAGCGGACAAGAGACCCAGTACTTC
CASSRTRTSGQETQYF
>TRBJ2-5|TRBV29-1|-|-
TGCAGCGTTACGAGGGGGGAAGAGACCCAGTACTTC
CSVTRGEETQYF
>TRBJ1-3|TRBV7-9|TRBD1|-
TGTGCCAGCAGCACGCAACAGGGGGAAAGTGGAAACACCATATATTTT
CASSTQQGESGNTIYF
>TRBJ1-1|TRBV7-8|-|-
TGTGCCAGCAGCTTACCGACACGCACGAACACTGAAGCTTTCTTT
CASSLPTRTNTEAFF
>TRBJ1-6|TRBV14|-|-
TGTGCCAGCAGTGAGGGCAGGGGATATTCACCCCTCCACTTT
CASSEGRGYSPLHF
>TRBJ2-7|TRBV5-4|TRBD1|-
TGTGCCAGCAGCTCCCGGACAGGAACCTACGAGCAGTACTTC
CASSSRTGTYEQYF
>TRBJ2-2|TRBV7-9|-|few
TGTGCCAGCAGCTCGAGCACCGGGGAGCTGTTTTTT
CASSSSTGELFF
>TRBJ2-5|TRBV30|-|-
TGTGCCTGGAGTCGGGCTACTCAAGAGACCCAGTACTTC
CAWSRATQETQYF
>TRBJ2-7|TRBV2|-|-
TGTGCCAGCAGTGTATACCGGGACGCAGGCGAGCAGTACTTC
CASSVYRDAGEQYF
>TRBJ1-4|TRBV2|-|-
TGTGCCAGCAGTGTCGGCGAAAAACTGTTTTTT
CASSVGEKLFF
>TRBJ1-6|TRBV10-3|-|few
TGTGCCATCAGTGACGGGCCTACGGTGGGGAATTCACCCCTCCACTTT
CAISDGPTVGNSPLHF
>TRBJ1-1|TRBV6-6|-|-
TGTGCCAGCAGTTACGGGAGAGGGAGCACTGAAGCTTTCTTT
CASSYGRGSTEAFF
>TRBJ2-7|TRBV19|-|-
TGTGCCAGTAGTACGCCCCCGTGGGAGCAGTACTTC
CASSTPPWEQYF
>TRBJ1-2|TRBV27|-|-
TGTGCCAGCAGTCCCCGACATCTAAAGGACTATGGCTACACCTTC
CASSPRHLKDYGYTF